This is a list of T cell receptor beta chains from one sample in a study of cytomegalovirus exposure and HLA in healthy donors. Assay: immunoSEQ multiplex PCR; the TCRdb copy retains only in-frame clones and omits some. The repertoire has 100,000 to 150,000 clones, roughly 82% of them found once; the top ten carry roughly 13%. Sample: PBMCs. Receptors originate from a middle-aged woman in good health and CMV-seropositive. Each CDR3 is given with its conserved first and last residue. D genes are given only for firm matches. The listing skips clone size in some rows; elsewhere it reads once, few, many or a size class.

d_call: TRBD2; v_call: TRBV6-5; clone_size: NA; j_call: TRBJ2-7; cdr3_aa: CASSQASGAYEQYF; cdr3_nt: TGTGCCAGCAGTCAAGCTAGCGGAGCCTACGAGCAGTACTTC
d_call: NA; v_call: TRBV7-2; clone_size: NA; j_call: TRBJ1-5; cdr3_aa: CASSSTGQPQHF; cdr3_nt: TGTGCCAGCAGCTCGACAGGCCAGCCCCAGCATTTT
d_call: TRBD2; v_call: TRBV28; clone_size: NA; j_call: TRBJ2-7; cdr3_aa: CASRLAGYEQYF; cdr3_nt: TGTGCCAGCAGACTAGCGGGTTACGAGCAGTACTTC
d_call: NA; v_call: TRBV13; clone_size: NA; j_call: TRBJ2-7; cdr3_aa: CASSLEAGSYEQYF; cdr3_nt: TGTGCCAGCAGCTTAGAGGCGGGCTCCTACGAGCAGTACTTC
d_call: TRBD1; v_call: TRBV7-9; clone_size: NA; j_call: TRBJ1-1; cdr3_aa: CASSGRQGLNTEAFF; cdr3_nt: TGTGCCAGCAGCGGTCGACAGGGATTGAACACTGAAGCTTTCTTT
d_call: NA; v_call: TRBV6-6; clone_size: NA; j_call: TRBJ1-2; cdr3_aa: CASSLTENYGYTF; cdr3_nt: TGTGCCAGCAGCCTGACAGAAAACTATGGCTACACCTTC
d_call: NA; v_call: TRBV30; clone_size: NA; j_call: TRBJ1-2; cdr3_aa: CAWTGAGWTGYTF; cdr3_nt: TGTGCCTGGACAGGTGCGGGATGGACTGGCTACACCTTC
d_call: TRBD2; v_call: TRBV19; clone_size: NA; j_call: TRBJ2-7; cdr3_aa: CASAGLAGTYEQYF; cdr3_nt: TGTGCCAGTGCCGGACTAGCGGGAACCTACGAGCAGTACTTC
d_call: NA; v_call: TRBV7-9; clone_size: NA; j_call: TRBJ2-7; cdr3_aa: CASSKNSYEQYF; cdr3_nt: TGTGCCAGCAGCAAGAACAGTTACGAGCAGTACTTC
d_call: NA; v_call: TRBV28; clone_size: once; j_call: TRBJ1-5; cdr3_aa: CASRKEGSQPQHF; cdr3_nt: TGTGCCAGCAGGAAGGAAGGGAGTCAGCCCCAGCATTTT
d_call: TRBD1; v_call: TRBV7-9; clone_size: few; j_call: TRBJ2-7; cdr3_aa: CASSADRGGQYF; cdr3_nt: TGTGCCAGCAGCGCAGACAGGGGAGGGCAGTACTTC
d_call: NA; v_call: TRBV15; clone_size: once; j_call: TRBJ2-1; cdr3_aa: CATSRELTSYNEQFF; cdr3_nt: TGTGCCACCAGCAGAGAACTCACCTCCTACAATGAGCAGTTCTTC
d_call: TRBD2; v_call: TRBV27; clone_size: NA; j_call: TRBJ2-2; cdr3_aa: CASSPSGRANTGELFF; cdr3_nt: TGTGCCAGCAGTCCCAGCGGGAGGGCCAACACCGGGGAGCTGTTTTTT
d_call: NA; v_call: TRBV19; clone_size: NA; j_call: TRBJ2-5; cdr3_aa: CASSMRLQETQYF; cdr3_nt: TGTGCCAGTAGTATGCGGTTACAAGAGACCCAGTACTTC
d_call: TRBD1; v_call: TRBV9; clone_size: NA; j_call: TRBJ2-1; cdr3_aa: CASSVEGTGLYNEQFF; cdr3_nt: TGTGCCAGCAGCGTAGAAGGGACAGGGTTATACAATGAGCAGTTCTTC
d_call: NA; v_call: TRBV2; clone_size: NA; j_call: TRBJ2-5; cdr3_aa: CASSEGAGLRTQYF; cdr3_nt: TGTGCCAGCAGTGAGGGGGCGGGACTAAGGACCCAGTACTTC
d_call: TRBD1; v_call: TRBV7-6; clone_size: NA; j_call: TRBJ2-7; cdr3_aa: CASSLSGGDRAYEQYF; cdr3_nt: TGTGCCAGCAGCCTATCAGGTGGGGACAGAGCCTACGAGCAGTACTTC
d_call: NA; v_call: TRBV5-6; clone_size: few; j_call: TRBJ1-2; cdr3_aa: CASSLLGIGDYGYTF; cdr3_nt: TGTGCCAGCAGCCTACTAGGGATTGGAGACTATGGCTACACCTTC
d_call: TRBD1; v_call: TRBV28; clone_size: NA; j_call: TRBJ1-2; cdr3_aa: CASSRQGGNYGYTF; cdr3_nt: TGTGCCAGCAGTCGACAGGGTGGTAACTATGGCTACACCTTC
d_call: TRBD2; v_call: TRBV7-6; clone_size: NA; j_call: TRBJ2-7; cdr3_aa: CASSSLSGTSYEQYF; cdr3_nt: TGTGCCAGCAGCTCCCTCTCCGGGACTAGCTACGAGCAGTACTTC
d_call: TRBD1; v_call: TRBV6-5; clone_size: NA; j_call: TRBJ1-2; cdr3_aa: CASSGQGYNYGYTF; cdr3_nt: TGTGCCAGCAGTGGACAGGGCTATAACTATGGCTACACCTTC
d_call: NA; v_call: TRBV6-6; clone_size: once; j_call: TRBJ2-1; cdr3_aa: CASSPRLSMGGEQFF; cdr3_nt: TGTGCCAGCAGTCCCCGATTGTCAATGGGAGGTGAGCAGTTCTTC
d_call: TRBD1; v_call: TRBV5-6; clone_size: once; j_call: TRBJ2-3; cdr3_aa: CASSLDRGGTDTQYF; cdr3_nt: TGTGCCAGCAGCTTGGACAGGGGAGGCACAGATACGCAGTATTTT
d_call: NA; v_call: TRBV6-1; clone_size: NA; j_call: TRBJ2-2; cdr3_aa: CASSPLGLRPGELFF; cdr3_nt: TGTGCCAGCAGTCCCCTAGGTCTACGGCCCGGGGAGCTGTTTTTT
d_call: NA; v_call: TRBV30; clone_size: NA; j_call: TRBJ2-7; cdr3_aa: CAWSRDYEQYF; cdr3_nt: TGTGCCTGGAGTCGGGACTACGAGCAGTACTTC
d_call: TRBD1; v_call: TRBV30; clone_size: few; j_call: TRBJ2-1; cdr3_aa: CAWRPTGGWGEQFF; cdr3_nt: TGTGCCTGGAGACCAACAGGGGGCTGGGGTGAGCAGTTCTTC
d_call: TRBD2; v_call: TRBV5-1; clone_size: NA; j_call: TRBJ2-3; cdr3_aa: CASSPLAGEDTQYF; cdr3_nt: TGCGCCAGCAGCCCACTAGCGGGAGAAGATACGCAGTATTTT
d_call: TRBD1; v_call: TRBV7-8; clone_size: NA; j_call: TRBJ2-7; cdr3_aa: CASSLAGTGTYEQYF; cdr3_nt: TGTGCCAGCAGCTTAGCCGGGACAGGTACCTACGAGCAGTACTTC
d_call: TRBD2; v_call: TRBV2; clone_size: NA; j_call: TRBJ2-1; cdr3_aa: CASRLTAGLAVNNEQFF; cdr3_nt: TGTGCCAGCAGGTTAACCGCAGGACTAGCGGTAAACAATGAGCAGTTCTTC
d_call: NA; v_call: TRBV6-6; clone_size: NA; j_call: TRBJ1-1; cdr3_aa: CASQRLLNTEAFF; cdr3_nt: TGTGCCTCCCAGAGACTTTTGAACACTGAAGCTTTCTTT
d_call: NA; v_call: TRBV2; clone_size: NA; j_call: TRBJ2-4; cdr3_aa: CASSENSLQYF; cdr3_nt: TGTGCCAGCAGTGAGAACTCACTTCAGTACTTC
d_call: TRBD2; v_call: TRBV11-2; clone_size: NA; j_call: TRBJ2-7; cdr3_aa: CASRPTSGVSYEQYF; cdr3_nt: TGTGCCAGCCGCCCGACTAGCGGGGTCTCCTACGAGCAGTACTTC
d_call: TRBD1; v_call: TRBV5-5; clone_size: NA; j_call: TRBJ2-7; cdr3_aa: CASSLDRTGVHEQYF; cdr3_nt: TGTGCCAGCAGCTTAGATCGGACAGGGGTTCACGAGCAGTACTTC
d_call: TRBD2; v_call: TRBV6-5; clone_size: NA; j_call: TRBJ2-7; cdr3_aa: CASSYSGLESYEQYF; cdr3_nt: TGTGCCAGCAGTTACTCGGGACTAGAATCCTACGAGCAGTACTTC
d_call: NA; v_call: TRBV29-1; clone_size: NA; j_call: TRBJ2-7; cdr3_aa: CSVGQSYEQYF; cdr3_nt: TGCAGCGTTGGACAGTCCTACGAGCAGTACTTC
d_call: NA; v_call: TRBV7-2; clone_size: NA; j_call: TRBJ1-1; cdr3_aa: CASSLYMNTEAFF; cdr3_nt: TGTGCCAGCAGCTTATATATGAACACTGAAGCTTTCTTT
d_call: NA; v_call: TRBV6-5; clone_size: once; j_call: TRBJ2-7; cdr3_aa: CASSYAQSSYEQYF; cdr3_nt: TGTGCCAGCAGTTACGCACAGAGCTCCTACGAGCAGTACTTC
d_call: NA; v_call: TRBV28; clone_size: NA; j_call: TRBJ2-7; cdr3_aa: CASTPQKGDDTYEQYF; cdr3_nt: TGTGCCAGCACCCCGCAGAAGGGGGACGACACCTACGAGCAGTACTTC
d_call: NA; v_call: TRBV7-3; clone_size: NA; j_call: TRBJ2-1; cdr3_aa: CASSPQGLFNEQFF; cdr3_nt: TGTGCCAGCAGCCCCCAGGGACTCTTCAATGAGCAGTTCTTC
d_call: NA; v_call: TRBV5-1; clone_size: NA; j_call: TRBJ2-7; cdr3_aa: CASSLGRRTVSYEQYF; cdr3_nt: TGCGCCAGCAGCTTGGGAAGGAGGACAGTTTCCTACGAGCAGTACTTC
d_call: TRBD1; v_call: TRBV19; clone_size: once; j_call: TRBJ1-1; cdr3_aa: CASRDRGLGNTEAFF; cdr3_nt: TGTGCCAGTAGGGACAGGGGGTTAGGGAACACTGAAGCTTTCTTT